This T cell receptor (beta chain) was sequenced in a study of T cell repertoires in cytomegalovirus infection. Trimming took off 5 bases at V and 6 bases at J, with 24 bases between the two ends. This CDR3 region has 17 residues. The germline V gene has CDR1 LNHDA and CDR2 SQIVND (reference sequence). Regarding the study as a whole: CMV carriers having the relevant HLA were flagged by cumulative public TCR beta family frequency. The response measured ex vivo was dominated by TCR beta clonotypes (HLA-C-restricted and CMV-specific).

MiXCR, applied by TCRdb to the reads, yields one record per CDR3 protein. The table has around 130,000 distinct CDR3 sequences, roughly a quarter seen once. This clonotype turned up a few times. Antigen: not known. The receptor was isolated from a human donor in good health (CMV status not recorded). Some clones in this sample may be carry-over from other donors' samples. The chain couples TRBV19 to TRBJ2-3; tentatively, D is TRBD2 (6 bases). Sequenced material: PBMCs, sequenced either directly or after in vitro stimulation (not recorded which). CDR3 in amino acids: CASSPPLRDSLFDTQYF. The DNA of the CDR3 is TGTGCCAGTAGTCCTCCGTTGAGGGACTCCCTGTTCGATACGCAGTATTTT.